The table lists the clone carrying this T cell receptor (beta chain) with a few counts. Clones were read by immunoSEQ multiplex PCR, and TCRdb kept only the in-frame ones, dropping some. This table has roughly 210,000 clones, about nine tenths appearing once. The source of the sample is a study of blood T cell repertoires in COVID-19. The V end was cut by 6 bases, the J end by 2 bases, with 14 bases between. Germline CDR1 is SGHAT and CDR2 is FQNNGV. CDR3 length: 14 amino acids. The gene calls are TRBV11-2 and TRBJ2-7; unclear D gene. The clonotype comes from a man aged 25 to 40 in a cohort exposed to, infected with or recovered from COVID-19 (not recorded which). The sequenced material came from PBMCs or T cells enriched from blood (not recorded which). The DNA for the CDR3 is TGTGCCAGCAGAACTAACGACTTCACCTACGAGCAGTACTTC. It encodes CASRTNDFTYEQYF.